A selection of T cell receptor beta chains follows, all from one sample in a study of persistence of HIV-infected CD4 T cells. TCRdb's copy holds only in-frame clones and misses some; the assay was immunoSEQ multiplex PCR. The sample includes tens of thousands of clones, approximately 72% of them seen just once. Their specific antigens are unknown. Sequencing used CD4+ T cells sorted from PBMCs after roughly 18-hour stimulation, obtained from a patient who received antiretroviral therapy. All receptors come from an adult man with HIV who was CMV-seropositive. CDR3s include the opening cysteine and the closing phenylalanine or tryptophan. Each record gives: D gene, J gene, clone size, V gene, CDR3 protein, CDR3 DNA. A D gene is named only where the DNA matches it firmly. Expanded clones get a size class; other rows say once, few or many, or leave the size out.

TRBD1 | TRBJ1-6 | . | TRBV6-1 | CASSGGQGGLFNSPLHF | TGTGCCAGCAGTGGGGGACAGGGTGGACTTTTTAATTCACCCCTCCACTTT
. | TRBJ2-5 | . | TRBV9 | CASSSRGPETQYF | TGTGCCAGCAGCTCGCGGGGGCCGGAGACCCAGTACTTC
. | TRBJ1-5 | . | TRBV27 | CASSLEWGGNQPQHF | TGTGCCAGCAGTTTAGAATGGGGGGGCAATCAGCCCCAGCATTTT
. | TRBJ2-7 | . | TRBV11-2 | CASSQPPTDEQYF | TGTGCCAGCAGCCAGCCCCCGACCGACGAGCAGTACTTC
. | TRBJ1-5 | once | TRBV19 | CASSKRRSSNQPQHF | TGTGCCAGTAGTAAACGACGGTCTAGCAATCAGCCCCAGCATTTT
. | TRBJ1-1 | . | TRBV10-3 | CAISGGTRTTEAFF | TGTGCCATCAGTGGGGGAACACGGACCACTGAAGCTTTCTTT
TRBD1 | TRBJ1-2 | few | TRBV30 | CAWRGPRDRGKVRGYTF | TGTGCCTGGAGGGGGCCCCGGGACAGGGGGAAAGTCCGGGGCTACACCTTC
. | TRBJ2-3 | . | TRBV5-1 | CASSLTGRTDTQYF | TGCGCCAGCAGCTTGACAGGGCGGACAGATACGCAGTATTTT
. | TRBJ2-7 | . | TRBV10-3 | CAISETEVLNYEQYF | TGTGCCATCAGTGAAACAGAAGTCCTAAACTACGAGCAGTACTTC
. | TRBJ1-2 | . | TRBV10-1 | CASSQGGNYGYTF | TGCGCCAGCAGTCAAGGGGGAAACTATGGCTACACCTTC
. | TRBJ1-2 | few | TRBV7-2 | CASSPPFVGGYGYTF | TGTGCCAGCAGCCCCCCCTTCGTAGGGGGGTATGGCTACACCTTC
. | TRBJ1-2 | . | TRBV7-8 | CASSPTSSYTF | TGTGCCAGCAGCCCGACCTCGAGCTACACCTTC
. | TRBJ1-2 | . | TRBV14 | CASSQGLRYGYTF | TGTGCCAGCAGCCAAGGGCTGCGCTATGGCTACACCTTC
. | TRBJ2-1 | . | TRBV3-1/TRBV3-2 | CASSQDPQGRNNEQFF | TGTGCCAGCAGCCAAGATCCGCAGGGGAGGAACAATGAGCAGTTCTTC
. | TRBJ2-7 | few | TRBV19 | CASSILGGEQYF | TGTGCCAGTAGTATACTGGGCGGCGAGCAGTACTTC
. | TRBJ1-5 | few | TRBV3-1/TRBV3-2 | CASSPRGDQPQHF | TGTGCCAGCAGCCCGAGGGGGGATCAGCCCCAGCATTTT
. | TRBJ1-1 | . | TRBV6-5 | CASSYSGLRAAFF | TGTGCCAGCAGTTACTCGGGACTCCGGGCGGCTTTCTTT
TRBD1 | TRBJ1-2 | . | TRBV10-3 | CAISDTQGARNGYTF | TGTGCCATCAGCGACACCCAGGGGGCGCGAAATGGCTACACCTTC
. | TRBJ1-1 | . | TRBV6-2/TRBV6-3 | CASSWGGPNTEAFF | TGTGCCAGCAGTTGGGGGGGCCCGAACACTGAAGCTTTCTTT